This is a list of T cell receptor beta chains from one sample in a study of immune evolution from preneoplasia to lung adenocarcinoma. Profiled with immunoSEQ multiplex PCR; TCRdb holds only in-frame clones, not every one. This table has roughly 2,300 clones, approximately 85% appearing once. Sequenced input: FFPE normal lung tissue adjacent to the tumor. These TCRs come from a person in their fifties with lung adenocarcinoma. The CDR3 runs from the conserved cysteine through the conserved F or W. D genes are given only for firm matches. Size is stated for part of the rows, as once, few or many counts, or as a class when the clone is expanded.

cdr3_nt	cdr3_aa	clone_size	d_call	v_call	j_call	cdr3_length
TGTGCCAGCAGCTTAGTACCAGGGGCGGGAGACACTGAAGCTTTCTTT	CASSLVPGAGDTEAFF	NA	NA	TRBV11-2	TRBJ1-1	16
TGTGCCAGTACTTCCCAGGGGGGGAGGGGCACTGAAGCTTTCTTT	CASTSQGGRGTEAFF	once	TRBD1	TRBV19	TRBJ1-1	15
TGCAGCGTCCGGGACCCCAGGCGAACTGATACGCAGTATTTT	CSVRDPRRTDTQYF	NA	NA	TRBV29-1	TRBJ2-3	14
TGTGCCACCGCCCGGGGGGTTGGGGCCAACGTCCTGACTTTC	CATARGVGANVLTF	few	TRBD2	TRBV15	TRBJ2-6	14
TGTGCCAGCAGTTACGAATACAAGGGCGCGGGGGGCTACACCTTC	CASSYEYKGAGGYTF	NA	NA	TRBV6-5	TRBJ1-2	15
TGTGCCAGTACCTGGACAGGGGGCGCCGAGCAGTACTTC	CASTWTGGAEQYF	NA	TRBD1	TRBV19	TRBJ2-7	13
TGTGCCAGCAGCTTGAGGGGGGAAAAACTGTTTTTT	CASSLRGEKLFF	NA	NA	TRBV5-4	TRBJ1-4	12
TGTGCCAGCAGCCGGGGGCGGCCAACTAATGAAAAACTGTTTTTT	CASSRGRPTNEKLFF	few	NA	TRBV11-2	TRBJ1-4	15
TGTGCCTGGAGTGTAGGAGGCATCACTGAAGCTTTCTTT	CAWSVGGITEAFF	NA	NA	TRBV30	TRBJ1-1	13
TGTGCCTGGAACAGCGGGCGACAGGGTGAAAAACTGTTTTTT	CAWNSGRQGEKLFF	NA	TRBD1	TRBV30	TRBJ1-4	14
TGTGCCAGCAGCCTGGGACTTAACGACTATGGCTACACCTTC	CASSLGLNDYGYTF	NA	NA	TRBV5-4	TRBJ1-2	14
TGTGCCAGCAGCTTATTCCCACTGACTAGCGGGAGGGGGGGTGAGCAGTTCTTC	CASSLFPLTSGRGGEQFF	few	TRBD2	TRBV11-3	TRBJ2-1	18
TGTGCCAGCAGCCCCCACAGCCGAGATACGCAGTATTTT	CASSPHSRDTQYF	NA	NA	TRBV11-1	TRBJ2-3	13
TGTGCCAGCAGTGAAGCCGTAGGGGGCCACGAGCAGTACTTC	CASSEAVGGHEQYF	NA	TRBD1	TRBV6-1	TRBJ2-7	14
TGTGCCAGTAGTAACTCAGGGGGATGGACCTACAATGAGCAGTTCTTC	CASSNSGGWTYNEQFF	NA	TRBD1	TRBV19	TRBJ2-1	16
TGTGCCAGCTCACGAACAGGGTTGAACACCGGGGAGCTGTTTTTT	CASSRTGLNTGELFF	few	NA	TRBV18	TRBJ2-2	15
TGTGCCAGCAGCCGGACAGGGACAGATCAGCCCCAGCATTTT	CASSRTGTDQPQHF	few	TRBD1	TRBV11-2	TRBJ1-5	14